These 15 T cell receptor beta chains came from one sample sequenced in a study of T cells in Graves' hyperthyroidism and ophthalmopathy. TCR beta CDR3 regions were amplified from RNA transcripts. Initially, a first-round RT-PCR of the TCR CDR3 employed the HTBI primer set. Using its own MiXCR run on the multiplex PCR reads, TCRdb lists one record per CDR3 protein. Here the sample spans 370,000 or so distinct CDR3 sequences, 15% to 19% being singletons. Sample: blood. All receptors derive from a woman aged 18-35 years with Graves' hyperthyroidism that later progressed to Graves' ophthalmopathy.

The gene calls are TRBV7-9 and TRBJ2-5; 8 bases match TRBD2. Germline-derived CDR1 and CDR2 are SEHNR and FQNEAQ (reference sequence). The CDR3 runs 15 residues. V was pared by 9 bases and J by 5 bases, with 14 bases of the junction left unmatched. The CDR3 region has the DNA TGTGCCAGTAGTATTAGCGGGACCCCAAGGGAGACCCAGTACTTC. Translation gives CASSISGTPRETQYF.

In DNA form, the CDR3 reads TGTGCCAGCAGTTTGGACCCCCAGGGAGACGAAAAACTGTTTTTT. Amino acids: CASSLDPQGDEKLFF. The chain links TRBV27 to TRBJ1-4; maybe TRBD1 (5 bases). V was clipped by 3 bases and J by 8 bases, with 16 bases between them. The CDR3 length is 15 residues. The germline CDR1 and CDR2 sequences are MNHEY and SMNVEV (reference sequence).

This clonotype was picked up a small number of times. CDR3 bases: TGTGCCAGCAGTTCCGTAGACAGGGAGGAGACCCAGTACTTC. Translated: CASSSVDREETQYF. The chain carries TRBV6-5 and TRBJ2-5, with TRBD1 identical over 7 bases. The junction had 7 bases not matched to a gene; V was cut back by 4 bases and J by 5 bases. Germline CDR1 reads MNHEY; CDR2 reads SVGAGI. The CDR3 loop spans 14 amino acids.

Only a few counts were recorded for this clonotype. V usage is TRBV6-1 and J usage is TRBJ2-7, with a weak D call TRBD2 (7 bases). Germline CDR1 MNHNS, CDR2 SASEGT. This CDR3 has 13 amino acids. V was pared by 6 bases and J by 3 bases, with 12 bases between. The DNA for the CDR3 is TGTGCCAGCAGAACGAGGGGGGGCTACGAGCAGTACTTC. Protein product: CASRTRGGYEQYF.

V is TRBV6-2 or TRBV6-3 and J is TRBJ2-7, with D unclear. The germline V gene has CDR1 MNHEY and CDR2 SVGEGT. The V and J ends lost 6 bases and 4 bases respectively, with 13 bases between them. This CDR3 is 13 amino acids long. The chain's CDR3 is CASSHARSYEQYF. The DNA for the CDR3 is TGTGCCAGCAGCCACGCCCGTAGTTACGAGCAGTACTTC.

This clonotype was found many times. V is TRBV11-3 and J is TRBJ2-1; D perhaps matches TRBD1 (6 bases). The CDR3 loop spans 16 amino acids. Trimming shortened V by 4 bases and J by 4 bases, and 17 bases separated the two germline ends. The V gene's germline CDR1 is SGHNT and CDR2 YENEEA. CDR3 bases: TGTGCCAGCAGCTCCCACAGGGATTTGAGGTACAATGAGCAGTTCTTC. Amino acid sequence: CASSSHRDLRYNEQFF.

This clonotype was counted only a few times. Given a much more abundant clone one base away, this may be a read error. The chain recombines TRBV10-3 with TRBJ2-1; 14 nucleotides match TRBD2. There are 16 residues in the CDR3. Germline V gene data show CDR1 as ENHRY and CDR2 as SYGVKD. CDR3 protein: CAISDGLAGGPNEQSF. The CDR3, as DNA: TGTGCCATCAGTGACGGACTAGCGGGAGGCCCCAATGAGCAGTCCTTC.

This clonotype has a count of ten or more. The chain couples TRBV2 to TRBJ2-4; perhaps TRBD2 as D (7 bases). This CDR3 spans 16 amino acids. V was trimmed by 2 bases and J by 2 bases, leaving 13 bases between them. From germline, CDR1 is SNHLY and CDR2 FYNNEI. Here the CDR3 DNA reads TGTGCCAGCAGTGAACCGGGGGGCAATACCAAAAACATTCAGTACTTC. It is translated as CASSEPGGNTKNIQYF.

This clonotype was counted at least ten times. V and J are TRBV29-1 and TRBJ2-3; a possible D gene is TRBD1 (5 bases). Germline CDR1 is SQVTM and CDR2 is ANQGSEA. V lost 0 bases and J 1 base, leaving 20 bases between the germline ends. The CDR3 length is 18 residues. The CDR3 sequence: CSVEDHWAQGSGTDTQYF. In DNA, the CDR3 is TGCAGCGTTGAAGATCATTGGGCCCAGGGTTCGGGCACAGATACGCAGTATTTT.

This chain links TRBV5-1 with TRBJ1-3; D ambiguous. The CDR3 sequence is 17 residues long. Germline V lookup: CDR1 SGHRS, CDR2 YFSETQ. V lost 0 bases to trimming and J lost 1 base, with 14 bases between them. The CDR3 nucleotides read TGCGCCAGCAGCTTGGGATTGGGGAGGCCTTCTGGAAACACCATATATTTT. Translated: CASSLGLGRPSGNTIYF.

V usage is TRBV27 and J usage is TRBJ2-6; D may be TRBD2 (5 bases). CDR3 length: 16 amino acids. Germline V lookup: CDR1 MNHEY, CDR2 SMNVEV (reference sequence). V gave up 2 bases and J gave up 7 bases, with 15 bases separating them. The CDR3 region is CASSLTDSPGANVLTF. The CDR3 DNA sequence: TGTGCCAGCAGTTTAACGGACTCTCCGGGAGCCAACGTCCTGACTTTC.

V is TRBV9 and J is TRBJ2-5, with 7 bases aligning to TRBD2. CDR3 size: 17 residues. Trimming cost V 0 bases and J 2 bases; bases outside gene matches: 10. Germline V CDR1 and CDR2: SGDLS, YYNGEE. This CDR3 reads CASSVGGSEAGQETQYF. CDR3 nucleotides: TGTGCCAGCAGCGTAGGAGGGTCCGAAGCGGGACAAGAGACCCAGTACTTC.

This clonotype was found many times. The rearrangement uses TRBV6-1 and TRBJ1-6; 9 nucleotides agree with TRBD1. J lost 7 bases, V lost 6 bases, and 4 bases had no gene match. CDR3 size: 14 residues. Germline CDR1 is MNHNS and CDR2 is SASEGT. The CDR3 DNA reads as TGTGCCAGCAGGACCGGACAGGGGAATTCACCCCTCCACTTT. Residues: CASRTGQGNSPLHF.

This clonotype was observed many times. The J gene is TRBJ2-7, the V gene TRBV27; 12 nucleotides line up with TRBD2. Per germline, CDR1 MNHEY and CDR2 SMNVEV (reference sequence). V was pared by 4 bases and J by 4 bases, with 8 bases of the junction left unmatched. This CDR3 contains 16 residues. The DNA of the CDR3 is TGTGCCAGCAGTTCCTATACTAGCGGGAGGCGGTACGAGCAGTACTTC. Its protein product is CASSSYTSGRRYEQYF.

This clonotype was seen at least ten times. This chain uses TRBV7-6 with TRBJ2-7, with 11 bases fitting TRBD1. CDR1 SGHVS and CDR2 FNYEAQ come from the germline V gene. CDR3 length equals 16 residues. V dropped 3 bases and J dropped 5; count of bases not matched to a gene: 9. The CDR3 here is CASSLRTGGEINEQYF. The CDR3 nucleotides are TGTGCCAGCAGCTTGCGGACAGGGGGCGAAATCAACGAGCAGTACTTC.